This TCR beta chain is from a study of blood T cell repertoires in COVID-19. Germline CDR1 SEHNR, CDR2 FQNEAQ (reference sequence). The CDR3 loop spans 18 amino acids. J lost 2 bases, V lost 5 bases, and 17 bases had no gene match. TCRdb's table, derived via immunoSEQ multiplex PCR, lists solely in-frame clones and lacks some. This sample yields 300,000 to 450,000 clones, of which over 75% are seen a single time; about 1.5% belongs to the top ten. Categorization into cohorts depended on clinical history that participants reported. Specimen: PBMCs or T cells enriched from blood (not recorded which). The chain uses TRBV7-9 and TRBJ2-5, with 7 bases aligning to TRBD2. The clonotype originates from a man aged 25 to 40 who had recovered from COVID-19. The DNA of the CDR3 is TGTGCCAGCAGCCCCCAAGGCGGAGCGGGGCTAGCTCAAGAGACCCAGTACTTC. Its protein is CASSPQGGAGLAQETQYF.